What follows describes a single T cell receptor beta chain. Its antigen remains unknown. This specimen comes from a study of cytomegalovirus exposure and HLA in healthy donors. Overall study results and limits: Cytomegalovirus status was reportedly diagnosed by the classifier with high specificity and sensitivity.

Amplification used 60 Vbeta primers and 13 Jbeta primers. The data were produced by immunoSEQ multiplex PCR, yet TCRdb's version contains in-frame clones alone and is incomplete. The data hold about 220,000 clones, with around 80% observed a single time. The ends were cut back, 2 bases at V and 8 bases at J, with 15 bases in the middle. Germline V lookup: CDR1 GTSNPN, CDR2 SVGIG (reference sequence). The CDR3 is 14 residues long. The genes are TRBV30 and TRBJ2-2, with D perhaps TRBD2 (7 bases). Sequencing was done on a sample of PBMCs. The clonotype was recovered from a man aged 18 to 35 in good health and CMV-seronegative. CDR3 in amino acids: CAWSRGGSVGELFF. The CDR3 DNA reads TGTGCCTGGAGTAGGGGGGGTTCTGTAGGGGAGCTGTTTTTT.